A selection of T cell receptor beta chains follows, all from one sample in a study of T cell responses to AZD1222 COVID-19 vaccine. Measured with immunoSEQ multiplex PCR; TCRdb has only the in-frame clones, and not every one. Of 120,000 or so clones in the sample, around 82% were seen once. The sample was peripheral blood, taken on day 0 of AZD1222 vaccination. The receptors shown here come from an adult in good health. The CDR3 runs from the conserved cysteine through the conserved F or W. Fields, in order: clone size, D gene, J gene, V gene, CDR3 protein, CDR3 DNA. A D gene is named only where the DNA matches it firmly. Not all rows give a size; the values are once, few, many and, for expanded clones, a class.

. | . | TRBJ2-5 | TRBV7-9 | CASSLDRRGETQYF | TGTGCCAGCAGCCTTGATCGAAGGGGAGAGACCCAGTACTTC
. | . | TRBJ1-1 | TRBV19 | CASSIGQGSTEAFF | TGTGCCAGTAGTATCGGTCAGGGGAGCACTGAAGCTTTCTTT
. | TRBD2 | TRBJ2-3 | TRBV9 | CASSVSSGRVDTQYF | TGTGCCAGCAGCGTGTCTAGCGGGAGGGTAGATACGCAGTATTTT
once | . | TRBJ1-5 | TRBV28 | CASSPVGVGNQPQHF | TGTGCCAGCAGTCCCGTCGGGGTAGGGAATCAGCCCCAGCATTTT
. | . | TRBJ2-6 | TRBV11-2 | CASSLVQESSGANVLTF | TGTGCCAGCAGCTTAGTTCAGGAAAGCTCTGGGGCCAACGTCCTGACTTTC
few | . | TRBJ1-5 | TRBV28 | CASSLSRVDQPQHF | TGTGCCAGCAGTTTATCCAGGGTCGACCAGCCCCAGCATTTT
. | TRBD1 | TRBJ1-2 | TRBV30 | CAWSVGQGASTGGYTF | TGTGCCTGGAGTGTAGGGCAGGGGGCGAGTACTGGCGGCTACACCTTC
. | . | TRBJ2-1 | TRBV24-1 | CATSDSRGLLDYNEQFF | TGTGCCACCAGTGATTCGAGAGGACTACTAGATTACAATGAGCAGTTCTTC
. | . | TRBJ1-4 | TRBV11-2 | CASSSVRNNEKLFF | TGTGCCAGCAGCTCCGTCCGTAATAATGAAAAACTGTTTTTT
. | . | TRBJ2-7 | TRBV27 | CASSLSLQGIYEQYF | TGTGCCAGCAGTTTAAGTTTGCAGGGCATCTACGAGCAGTACTTC
. | . | TRBJ1-2 | TRBV28 | CASSEDNNYGYTF | TGTGCCAGCAGTGAGGACAATAACTATGGCTACACCTTC
. | TRBD1 | TRBJ1-6 | TRBV11-2 | CASSLSGGDSPLHF | TGTGCCAGCAGCTTATCAGGGGGGGATTCACCCCTCCACTTT
. | TRBD2 | TRBJ2-1 | TRBV7-2 | CASSLRAGGNNEQFF | TGTGCCAGCAGCTTACGAGCGGGGGGTAACAATGAGCAGTTCTTC
. | TRBD2 | TRBJ2-4 | TRBV2 | CASHTQRGAKNIQYF | TGTGCCAGTCACACCCAGCGGGGAGCCAAAAACATTCAGTACTTC
. | TRBD1 | TRBJ2-6 | TRBV19 | CASSIPGTANSGANVLTF | TGTGCCAGTAGTATCCCTGGGACAGCGAACTCTGGGGCCAACGTCCTGACTTTC
. | . | TRBJ1-5 | TRBV7-2 | CASSFLGTFNQPQHF | TGTGCCAGCAGCTTCCTCGGGACCTTTAATCAGCCCCAGCATTTT
. | TRBD1 | TRBJ1-2 | TRBV7-2 | CASSSGQENGYTF | TGTGCCAGCAGCTCAGGACAGGAGAATGGCTACACCTTC
few | . | TRBJ1-3 | TRBV6-6 | CASSYSGGASGNTIYF | TGTGCCAGCAGTTACTCCGGGGGGGCGTCTGGAAACACCATATATTTT
. | TRBD1 | TRBJ1-6 | TRBV28 | CASNTGGGRIGSPLHF | TGTGCCAGCAATACGGGAGGGGGCCGGATTGGTTCACCCCTCCACTTT
. | TRBD1 | TRBJ1-1 | TRBV18 | CASSPGTGRNTEAFF | TGTGCCAGCTCACCAGGGACAGGCCGGAACACTGAAGCTTTCTTT
. | . | TRBJ2-2 | TRBV6-1 | CASSDPGRGTGELFF | TGTGCCAGCAGTGATCCCGGGCGGGGAACCGGGGAGCTGTTTTTT
. | TRBD2 | TRBJ2-2 | TRBV24-1 | CATRGLAGDNGELFF | TGTGCCACCAGGGGACTAGCGGGAGATAACGGGGAGCTGTTTTTT
. | . | TRBJ1-4 | TRBV19 | CASSNTAHNEKLFF | TGTGCCAGTAGTAATACAGCTCATAATGAAAAACTGTTTTTT
. | . | TRBJ1-5 | TRBV7-9 | CASSMGNQPQHF | TGTGCCAGCAGCATGGGTAATCAGCCCCAGCATTTT
. | . | TRBJ1-2 | TRBV28 | CASSLSTAGGYTF | TGTGCCAGCAGTTTAAGTACAGCGGGTGGCTACACCTTC
. | TRBD1 | TRBJ2-1 | TRBV29-1 | CSERQGYNEQFF | TGCAGCGAGAGACAGGGGTACAATGAGCAGTTCTTC
. | . | TRBJ2-7 | TRBV5-1 | CASSITGRKTYEQYF | TGCGCCAGCAGCATAACAGGGCGCAAAACCTACGAGCAGTACTTC
few | . | TRBJ2-1 | TRBV7-9 | CASSSGSNYNEQFF | TGTGCCAGCAGCTCGGGGAGTAACTACAATGAGCAGTTCTTC
. | . | TRBJ1-4 | TRBV19 | CASSYPSGGPATNEKLFF | TGTGCCAGTAGTTACCCGTCCGGGGGCCCTGCGACTAATGAAAAACTGTTTTTT
. | TRBD1 | TRBJ1-5 | TRBV2 | CASSRTGGAIQPQHF | TGTGCCAGCAGCCGAACAGGGGGCGCGATCCAGCCCCAGCATTTT
few | TRBD1 | TRBJ1-1 | TRBV7-6 | CASSLSGGGEAFF | TGTGCCAGCAGCTTATCAGGGGGAGGTGAAGCTTTCTTT
. | . | TRBJ1-3 | TRBV15 | CATSREAKGAGNTIYF | TGTGCCACCAGCAGAGAGGCTAAGGGGGCTGGAAACACCATATATTTT
. | . | TRBJ1-2 | TRBV6-5 | CASSYSRSFGYTF | TGTGCCAGCAGTTACTCGAGGTCCTTTGGCTACACCTTC
. | . | TRBJ2-2 | TRBV10-1 | CASSDYQIEKATTGELFF | TGCGCCAGCAGTGACTATCAGATTGAAAAGGCGACCACCGGGGAGCTGTTTTTT
few | . | TRBJ2-1 | TRBV20-1 | CSASLVMQFF | TGCAGTGCTTCTTTAGTTATGCAGTTCTTC
once | . | TRBJ1-1 | TRBV21-1 | CASSPRDREGTEAFF | TGTGCCAGCAGCCCTCGGGACAGGGAGGGAACTGAAGCTTTCTTT
. | . | TRBJ2-3 | TRBV19 | CASSIVTSTDTQYF | TGTGCCAGTAGTATAGTCACTAGCACAGATACGCAGTATTTT
. | . | TRBJ1-5 | TRBV6-1 | CASSEGTEYSNQPQHF | TGTGCCAGCAGTGAAGGGACGGAGTATAGCAATCAGCCCCAGCATTTT
. | . | TRBJ2-1 | TRBV27 | CASSLGRRWFF | TGTGCCAGCAGCCTAGGACGACGTTGGTTCTTC
. | . | TRBJ1-2 | TRBV6-6 | CASSRGSEGYTF | TGTGCCAGCAGCCGGGGGTCGGAGGGCTACACCTTC
. | . | TRBJ1-1 | TRBV5-4 | CAGWDWAGTEAFF | TGTGCTGGCTGGGACTGGGCCGGCACTGAAGCTTTCTTT
. | . | TRBJ2-3 | TRBV28 | CASSSRPADTQYF | TGTGCCAGCAGTTCCCGTCCGGCGGATACGCAGTATTTT
. | TRBD2 | TRBJ2-3 | TRBV4-1 | CASSQDRGGRTDTQYF | TGCGCCAGCAGCCAAGATCGGGGGGGAAGGACAGATACGCAGTATTTT
. | TRBD1 | TRBJ2-1 | TRBV7-3 | CASSPGQGAGNEQFF | TGTGCCAGCAGCCCAGGACAGGGGGCAGGGAATGAGCAGTTCTTC
few | TRBD2 | TRBJ2-3 | TRBV4-3 | CASSQQSGGVRDTQYF | TGCGCCAGCAGCCAACAGAGCGGGGGGGTACGAGATACGCAGTATTTT
. | . | TRBJ2-3 | TRBV7-2 | CASSQGTKLDTQYF | TGTGCCAGCAGCCAAGGAACCAAACTAGATACGCAGTATTTT
. | TRBD2 | TRBJ2-1 | TRBV28 | CASSSIGLAASYNEQFF | TGTGCCAGCAGTTCTATCGGACTAGCGGCCTCCTACAATGAGCAGTTCTTC
. | . | TRBJ1-4 | TRBV4-1 | CASSQRGTTNEKLFF | TGCGCCAGCAGCCAAAGGGGAACAACTAATGAAAAACTGTTTTTT
. | TRBD1 | TRBJ2-7 | TRBV29-1 | CSVERQGQGSLEQYF | TGCAGCGTTGAACGGCAAGGACAGGGCAGTCTCGAGCAGTACTTC
. | TRBD2 | TRBJ2-7 | TRBV3-1/TRBV3-2 | CASSLRLAGDGQYF | TGTGCCAGCAGCCTTCGACTAGCGGGAGACGGGCAGTACTTC
. | TRBD2 | TRBJ2-1 | TRBV2 | CASSVPRTSGGFYNEQFF | TGTGCCAGCAGTGTACCCAGGACTAGCGGGGGATTCTACAATGAGCAGTTCTTC
. | . | TRBJ1-1 | TRBV18 | CASSLTGYTEAFF | TGTGCCAGCTCCCTTACAGGGTACACTGAAGCTTTCTTT
. | TRBD2 | TRBJ2-7 | TRBV18 | CASSPMQGSSGRTYEQYF | TGTGCCAGCTCACCAATGCAGGGTTCCAGCGGGAGAACCTACGAGCAGTACTTC
. | . | TRBJ1-3 | TRBV28 | CATSVGSGNTIYF | TGTGCCACCTCGGTCGGCTCTGGAAACACCATATATTTT